Included here is one T cell receptor (beta chain) sequence, with context. The data were obtained in a study of blood T cell repertoires in COVID-19. Profiling relied on immunoSEQ multiplex PCR, and the TCRdb table lists in-frame clones only, not all of them. The data contain tens of thousands of clones, 80% of them singletons. Germline CDR1 SGHTA, CDR2 FQGTGA. Trimming removed 5 bases at V and 1 base at J, with 8 bases between. The CDR3 covers 13 residues. The source of this sequence is a woman older than 75 with active or convalescent COVID-19. Sequencing was performed on peripheral blood. This chain links TRBV7-3 with TRBJ1-1; D is unresolved. CDR3 coding DNA: TGTGCCAGCAGCATCCTCGGGAACACTGAAGCTTTCTTT. Residues: CASSILGNTEAFF.